The entry below gives a single TCR beta chain sequence along with its context. Its matching antigen is unknown. This entry comes from a study of PD-1 blockade in classical Hodgkin lymphoma. Points from the study as a whole: Nothing has yet pinned down what causes the repertoire differences, possibly disease activity or prior therapy. Significant TCR diversity gains by C4D1 occurred in CD4+ but not CD8+ cells.

The protocol was immunoSEQ multiplex PCR, while the TCRdb copy is restricted to in-frame clones and leaves out a portion. Of 95,000 to 100,000 clones listed, around 88% are singletons. This CDR3 is 18 amino acids long. After autologous stem cell transplantation all patients relapsed, and prior brentuximab vedotin exposure differed between cohorts. Relapsed/refractory classical Hodgkin lymphoma patients had complete, partial or progressive responses. The material sequenced was peripheral blood mononuclear cells (PBMCs), taken before the second cycle of nivolumab. This sequence was found in a human donor with classical Hodgkin lymphoma. This chain connects TRBV21-1 to TRBJ1-4; TRBD1, as called in the table, went unchecked against the DNA. TRBV21-1 is given as a pseudogene. As DNA, the CDR3 is TGTGCCAGCAGCAAATCCACGCAGGGTGGACATGGGGTAGAAAAACTGTTTTTT. Its protein product is CASSKSTQGGHGVEKLFF.